The 8 T cell receptor beta chains below were found in one sample sequenced in a study of cytomegalovirus exposure and HLA in healthy donors. The PCR employed 60 Vbeta primers together with 13 Jbeta primers. The repertoire was sequenced with immunoSEQ multiplex PCR; TCRdb's copy has only in-frame clones and lacks some. The sample holds tens of thousands of clones, around 70% seen once. The sequencing input was PBMCs. These receptors were collected from a man aged 30-40 years in good health and CMV-seronegative.

V and J are TRBV19 and TRBJ2-2, with 7 bases lining up with TRBD1. The CDR3 is 15 amino acids. J was trimmed by 0 bases and V by 5 bases; bases with no gene match: 3. Germline CDR1 and CDR2: LNHDA and SQIVND (reference sequence). CDR3 nucleotides: TGTGCCAGTAGTCGGACAGGCGCGAACACCGGGGAGCTGTTTTTT. Translating it yields CASSRTGANTGELFF.

This clone was counted a single time. The chain employs TRBV19 and TRBJ2-2, with 12 bases matching TRBD2. V was clipped by 7 bases and J by 5 bases; unmatched bases: 8. Looked up from germline, CDR1 is LNHDA and CDR2 is SQIVND (reference sequence). CDR3 size: 16 residues. The CDR3 here is CASTPSGTSGTGELFF. The CDR3 DNA sequence: TGTGCCAGTACCCCATCCGGGACTAGCGGGACCGGGGAGCTGTTTTTT.

V gene TRBV30 combines with J gene TRBJ2-3, with a possible D match to TRBD2 (5 bases). The length of the CDR3 is 15 residues. Trimming removed 2 bases at V and 0 bases at J, with 12 bases between. Germline V gene sequence: CDR1 GTSNPN, CDR2 SVGIG (reference sequence). CDR3 sequence: CAWSWTGESTDTQYF. CDR3 DNA: TGTGCCTGGAGTTGGACTGGGGAGAGCACAGATACGCAGTATTTT.

This clone was seen a few times. The chain carries TRBV15 and TRBJ1-3; D perhaps matches TRBD1 (5 bases). Germline CDR1 and CDR2: LNHNV and YYDKDF (reference sequence). V was clipped by 3 bases and J by 2 bases, with 8 bases between them. The CDR3 consists of 14 residues. This CDR3 is CATSSLTAGNTIYF. As DNA, the CDR3 is TGTGCCACCAGCAGCCTGACAGCTGGAAACACCATATATTTT.

This sequence joins TRBV7-9 and TRBJ2-3, with TRBD1 matching over 7 bases. Germline V CDR1 and CDR2: SEHNR, FQNEAQ (reference sequence). This CDR3 is 17 amino acids long. V was pared by 3 bases and J by 0 bases, with 9 bases of the junction left unmatched. CDR3 sequence (DNA): TGTGCCAGCAGCTTGGCCACAGGGGTCCCTAGCACAGATACGCAGTATTTT. Amino acids: CASSLATGVPSTDTQYF.

The chain carries TRBV6-1 and TRBJ1-2; TRBD1 matches 7 bases. Germline loops: CDR1 MNHNS, CDR2 SASEGT. The CDR3 sequence is 13 residues long. J lost 5 bases, V lost 7 bases, and 7 bases had no gene match. The CDR3 DNA reads as TGTGCCAGCATCCCGACAGGGACTTATGGCTACACCTTC. Protein product: CASIPTGTYGYTF.

The rearrangement uses TRBV7-2 and TRBJ2-1, with a tentative D call TRBD1 (6 bases). The length of the CDR3 is 13 residues. The V and J ends lost 1 base and 10 bases respectively, with 11 bases between them. Per germline, CDR1 SGHTA and CDR2 FQGNSA. In DNA, the CDR3 is TGTGCCAGCAGCTTAGGTGGACAGATCGAGCAGTTCTTC. Residues: CASSLGGQIEQFF.

This sequence joins TRBV7-6 and TRBJ2-1; 10 bases fit TRBD1. The CDR3 runs 14 residues. Germline V gene data show CDR1 as SGHVS and CDR2 as FNYEAQ. V gave up 6 bases and J gave up 8 bases; unmatched junction bases: 7. The DNA for the CDR3 is TGTGCCAGCAGAGACAGGGGGCAAGGGTATGAGCAGTTCTTC. It codes for CASRDRGQGYEQFF.